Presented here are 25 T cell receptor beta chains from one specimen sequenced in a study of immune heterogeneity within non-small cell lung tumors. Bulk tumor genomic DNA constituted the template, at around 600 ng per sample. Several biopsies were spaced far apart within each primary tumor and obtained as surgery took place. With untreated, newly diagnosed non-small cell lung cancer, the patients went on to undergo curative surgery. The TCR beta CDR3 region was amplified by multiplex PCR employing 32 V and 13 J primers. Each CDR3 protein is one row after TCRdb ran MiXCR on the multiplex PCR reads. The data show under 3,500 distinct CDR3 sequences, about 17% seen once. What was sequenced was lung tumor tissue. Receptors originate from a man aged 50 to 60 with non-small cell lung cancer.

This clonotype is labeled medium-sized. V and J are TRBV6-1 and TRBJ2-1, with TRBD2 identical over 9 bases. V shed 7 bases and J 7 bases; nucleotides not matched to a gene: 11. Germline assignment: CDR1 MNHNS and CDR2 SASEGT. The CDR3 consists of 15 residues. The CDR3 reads CASTYSGSNLNEQFF. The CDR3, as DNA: TGTGCCAGCACCTATAGCGGGAGTAATCTGAATGAGCAGTTCTTC.

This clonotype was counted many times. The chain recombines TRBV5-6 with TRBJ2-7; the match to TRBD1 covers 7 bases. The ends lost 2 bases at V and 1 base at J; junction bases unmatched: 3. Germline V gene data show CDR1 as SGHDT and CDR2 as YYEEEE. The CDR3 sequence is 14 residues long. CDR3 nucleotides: TGTGCCAGCAGCTTTGGGGACAGTTCCTACGAGCAGTACTTC. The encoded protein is CASSFGDSSYEQYF.

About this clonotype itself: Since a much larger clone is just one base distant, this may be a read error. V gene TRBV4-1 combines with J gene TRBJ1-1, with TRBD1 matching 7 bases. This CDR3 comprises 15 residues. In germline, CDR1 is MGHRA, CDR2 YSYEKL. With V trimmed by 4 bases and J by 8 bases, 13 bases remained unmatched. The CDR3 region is CASSLSRGQFSEAFF. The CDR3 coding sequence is TGCGCCAGCAGCCTAAGCAGGGGACAGTTTTCCGAAGCTTTCTTT.

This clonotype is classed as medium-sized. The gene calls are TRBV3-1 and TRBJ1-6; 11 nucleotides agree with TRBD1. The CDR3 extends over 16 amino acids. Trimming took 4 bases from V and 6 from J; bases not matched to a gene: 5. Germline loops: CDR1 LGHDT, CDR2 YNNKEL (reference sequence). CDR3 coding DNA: TGTGCCAGCAGCCCAGGACAGGGGGCTGGTAATTCACCCCTCCACTTT. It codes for CASSPGQGAGNSPLHF.

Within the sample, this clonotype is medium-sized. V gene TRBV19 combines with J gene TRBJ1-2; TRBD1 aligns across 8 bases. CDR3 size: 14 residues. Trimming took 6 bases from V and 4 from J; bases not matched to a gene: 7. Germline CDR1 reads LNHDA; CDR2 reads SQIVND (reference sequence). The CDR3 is CASSPGTGFYGYTF. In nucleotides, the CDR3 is TGTGCCAGTAGCCCCGGGACAGGCTTCTATGGCTACACCTTC.

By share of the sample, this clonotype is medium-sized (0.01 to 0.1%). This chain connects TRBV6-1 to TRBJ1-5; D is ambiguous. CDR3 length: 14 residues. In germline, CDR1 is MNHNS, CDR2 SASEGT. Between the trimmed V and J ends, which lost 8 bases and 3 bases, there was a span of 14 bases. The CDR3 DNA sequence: TGTGCCAGCTCGGCAGGCCTTGCCAATCAGCCCCAGCATTTT. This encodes CASSAGLANQPQHF.

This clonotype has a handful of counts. The CDR3 here is CASSKGQGGETQYF. As DNA, the CDR3 is TGCGCCAGCAGCAAGGGACAGGGAGGGGAGACCCAGTACTTC. The rearrangement joins TRBV5-1 to TRBJ2-5; 9 bases are shared with TRBD1. In germline, CDR1 is SGHRS, CDR2 YFSETQ. V lost 4 bases, J lost 5 bases, and 6 bases stayed unmatched. The CDR3 is 14 residues long.

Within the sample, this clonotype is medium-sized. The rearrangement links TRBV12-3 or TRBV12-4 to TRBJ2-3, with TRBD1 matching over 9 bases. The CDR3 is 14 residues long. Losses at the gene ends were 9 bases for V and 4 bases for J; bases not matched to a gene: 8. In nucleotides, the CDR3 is TGTGCCAGTCGACCGGGACAGGGAGCAGATACGCAGTATTTT. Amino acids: CASRPGQGADTQYF.

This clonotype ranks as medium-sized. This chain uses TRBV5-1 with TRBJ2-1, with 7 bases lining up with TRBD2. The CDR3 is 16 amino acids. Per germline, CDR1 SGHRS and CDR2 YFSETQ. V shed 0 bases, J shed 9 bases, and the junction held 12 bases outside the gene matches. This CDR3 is CASSLGDYRMSGEQFF. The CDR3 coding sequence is TGCGCCAGCAGCTTGGGGGACTACAGAATGTCGGGTGAGCAGTTCTTC.

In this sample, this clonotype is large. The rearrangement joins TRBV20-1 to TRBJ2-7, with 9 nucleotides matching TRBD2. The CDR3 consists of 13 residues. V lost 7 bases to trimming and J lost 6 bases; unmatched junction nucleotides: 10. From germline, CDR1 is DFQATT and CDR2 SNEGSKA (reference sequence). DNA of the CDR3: TGCAGTGTGGGGTTAGCGGGAGTCAGCGAGCAGTACTTC. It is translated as CSVGLAGVSEQYF.

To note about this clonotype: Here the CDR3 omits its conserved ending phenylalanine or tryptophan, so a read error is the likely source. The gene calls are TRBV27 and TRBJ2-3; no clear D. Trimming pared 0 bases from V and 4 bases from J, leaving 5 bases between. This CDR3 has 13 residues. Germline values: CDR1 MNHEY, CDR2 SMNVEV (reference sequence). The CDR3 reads CASSLSRPDTQYC. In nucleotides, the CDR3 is TGTGCCAGCAGTTTATCGAGACCAGATACGCAGTATTGT.

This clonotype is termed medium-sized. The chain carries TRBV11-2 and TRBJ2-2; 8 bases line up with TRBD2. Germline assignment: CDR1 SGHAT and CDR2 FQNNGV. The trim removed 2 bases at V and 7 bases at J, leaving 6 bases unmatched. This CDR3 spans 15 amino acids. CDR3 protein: CASSLSGRGVGELFF. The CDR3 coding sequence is TGTGCCAGCAGCTTATCCGGGAGGGGGGTCGGGGAGCTGTTTTTT.

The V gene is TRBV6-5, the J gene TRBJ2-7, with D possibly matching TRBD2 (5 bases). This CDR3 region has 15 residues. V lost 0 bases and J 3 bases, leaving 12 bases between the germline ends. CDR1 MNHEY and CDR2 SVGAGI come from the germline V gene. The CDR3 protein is CASSYSPSRSYEQYF. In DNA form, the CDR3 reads TGTGCCAGCAGTTACTCCCCTAGCCGAAGCTACGAGCAGTACTTC.

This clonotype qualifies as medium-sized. In DNA, the CDR3 is TGTGCCAGCAGTGAACCCCAGGGTATCGGCGAGCAGTACTTC. Amino acid sequence: CASSEPQGIGEQYF. The V and J genes are TRBV25-1 and TRBJ2-7; the D gene is possibly TRBD1 (5 bases). The CDR3 has 14 amino acids. Germline V gives CDR1 MGHDK, CDR2 SYGVNS. V gave up 2 bases and J gave up 6 bases, with 14 bases separating them.

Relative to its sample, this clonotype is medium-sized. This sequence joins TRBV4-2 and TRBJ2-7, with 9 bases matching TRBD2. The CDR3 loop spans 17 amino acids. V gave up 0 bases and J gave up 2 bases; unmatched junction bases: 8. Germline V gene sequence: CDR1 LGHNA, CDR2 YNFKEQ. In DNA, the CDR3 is TGTGCCAGCAGCCAAGACGGGTCAAGCGGGAGGCCCTACGAGCAGTACTTC. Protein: CASSQDGSSGRPYEQYF.

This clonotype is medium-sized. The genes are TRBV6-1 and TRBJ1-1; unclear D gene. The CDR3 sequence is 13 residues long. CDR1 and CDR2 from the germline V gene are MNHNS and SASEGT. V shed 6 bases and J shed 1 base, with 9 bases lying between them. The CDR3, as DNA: TGTGCCAGCAGGTTACAGCAGAACACTGAAGCTTTCTTT. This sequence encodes CASRLQQNTEAFF.

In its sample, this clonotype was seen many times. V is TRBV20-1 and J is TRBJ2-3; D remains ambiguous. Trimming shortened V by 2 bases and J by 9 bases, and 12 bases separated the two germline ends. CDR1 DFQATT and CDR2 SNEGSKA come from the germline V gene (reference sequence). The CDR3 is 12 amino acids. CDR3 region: CSARRTSITQYF. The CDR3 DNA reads TGCAGTGCTAGACGGACGTCCATAACGCAGTATTTT.

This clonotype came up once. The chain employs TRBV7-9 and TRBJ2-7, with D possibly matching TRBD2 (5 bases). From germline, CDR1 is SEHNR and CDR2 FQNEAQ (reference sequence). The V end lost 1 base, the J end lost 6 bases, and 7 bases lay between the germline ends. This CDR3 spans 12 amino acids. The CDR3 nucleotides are TGTGCCAGCAGCTTAGGCGAGGGCGAGCAGTACTTC. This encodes CASSLGEGEQYF.

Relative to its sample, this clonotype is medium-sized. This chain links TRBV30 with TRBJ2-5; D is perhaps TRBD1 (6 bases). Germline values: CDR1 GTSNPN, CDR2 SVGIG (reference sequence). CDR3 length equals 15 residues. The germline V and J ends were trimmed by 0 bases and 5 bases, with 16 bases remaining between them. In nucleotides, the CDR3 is TGTGCCTGGAGTGTATTCCAGGGAAGGGGGGAGACCCAGTACTTC. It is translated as CAWSVFQGRGETQYF.

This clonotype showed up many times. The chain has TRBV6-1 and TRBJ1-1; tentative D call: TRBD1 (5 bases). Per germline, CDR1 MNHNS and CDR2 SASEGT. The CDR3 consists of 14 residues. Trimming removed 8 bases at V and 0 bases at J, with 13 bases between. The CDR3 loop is CASEGLQMNTEAFF. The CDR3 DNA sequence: TGTGCCAGCGAGGGGCTCCAAATGAACACTGAAGCTTTCTTT.

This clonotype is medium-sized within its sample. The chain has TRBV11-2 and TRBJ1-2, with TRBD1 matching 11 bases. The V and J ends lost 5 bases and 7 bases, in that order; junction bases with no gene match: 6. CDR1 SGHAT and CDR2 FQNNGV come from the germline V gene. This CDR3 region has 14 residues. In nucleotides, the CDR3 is TGTGCCAGCAGCCCCGGACAGGGGGCTATTGGCTACACCTTC. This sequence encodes CASSPGQGAIGYTF.

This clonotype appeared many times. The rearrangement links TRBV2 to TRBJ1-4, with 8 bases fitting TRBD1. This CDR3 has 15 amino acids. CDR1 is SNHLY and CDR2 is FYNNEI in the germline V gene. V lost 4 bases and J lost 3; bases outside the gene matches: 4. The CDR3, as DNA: TGTGCCAGCAGTGCGGACAGGGACCCTAATGAAAAACTGTTTTTT. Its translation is CASSADRDPNEKLFF.

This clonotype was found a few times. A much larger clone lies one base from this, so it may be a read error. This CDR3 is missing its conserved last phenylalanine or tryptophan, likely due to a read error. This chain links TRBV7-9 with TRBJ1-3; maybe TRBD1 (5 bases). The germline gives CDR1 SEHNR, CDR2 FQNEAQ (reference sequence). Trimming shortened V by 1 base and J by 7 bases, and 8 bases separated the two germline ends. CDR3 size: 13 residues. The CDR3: CASSLDRLNTIYL. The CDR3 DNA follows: TGTGCCAGCAGCTTAGACAGGCTGAACACCATATATCTT.

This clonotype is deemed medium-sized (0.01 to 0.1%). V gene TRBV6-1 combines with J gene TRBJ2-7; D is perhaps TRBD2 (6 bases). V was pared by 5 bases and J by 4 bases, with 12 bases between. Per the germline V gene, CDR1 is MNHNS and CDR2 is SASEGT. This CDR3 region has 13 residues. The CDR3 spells CASSRDWLYEQYF. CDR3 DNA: TGTGCCAGCAGTCGGGACTGGTTATACGAGCAGTACTTC.

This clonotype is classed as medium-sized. The CDR3 loop reads CSARDPIGDEQYF. CDR3 coding DNA: TGCAGTGCTAGAGATCCCATAGGGGACGAGCAGTACTTC. The chain employs TRBV20-1 and TRBJ2-7; D is possibly TRBD1 (5 bases). Germline V gene lookup returns CDR1 DFQATT and CDR2 SNEGSKA (reference sequence). CDR3 length: 13 residues. V lost 0 bases and J lost 5, with 11 bases in between.